This T cell receptor beta chain is from a study of blood T cell repertoires in COVID-19. Study-level background: COVID-19 samples collected from the United States, Italy and Spain covered acute and convalescent phases. T cells, B-cell-depleted T cells, or PBMCs supplied cDNA or gDNA.

Per the original data handling: Counts of nucleated cells, estimated from reference gene primer amplification, were obtained. The assay was immunoSEQ multiplex PCR, and TCRdb's table has in-frame clones only and misses some. The DNA was the basis for D and trimming; V, J and clone size are from that table. The repertoire holds a few hundred thousand clones, with over 75% as singletons. Recovered Cohort 3 donors showed two negative PCRs, clearance, or symptom resolution. This TCR came from a man aged 25 to 45 who had recovered from COVID-19. The sample was PBMCs or T cells enriched from blood (not recorded which).

CDR3 nucleotides: TGTGCCAGCTCACTTAACAGGGGAACTGAAGCTTTCTTT. This encodes CASSLNRGTEAFF. This chain connects TRBV18 to TRBJ1-1; TRBD1 matches 7 bases. The junction had 4 bases not matched to a gene; V was cut back by 4 bases and J by 5 bases. This CDR3 is 13 amino acids long. From germline, CDR1 is KGHSH and CDR2 LQKENI.